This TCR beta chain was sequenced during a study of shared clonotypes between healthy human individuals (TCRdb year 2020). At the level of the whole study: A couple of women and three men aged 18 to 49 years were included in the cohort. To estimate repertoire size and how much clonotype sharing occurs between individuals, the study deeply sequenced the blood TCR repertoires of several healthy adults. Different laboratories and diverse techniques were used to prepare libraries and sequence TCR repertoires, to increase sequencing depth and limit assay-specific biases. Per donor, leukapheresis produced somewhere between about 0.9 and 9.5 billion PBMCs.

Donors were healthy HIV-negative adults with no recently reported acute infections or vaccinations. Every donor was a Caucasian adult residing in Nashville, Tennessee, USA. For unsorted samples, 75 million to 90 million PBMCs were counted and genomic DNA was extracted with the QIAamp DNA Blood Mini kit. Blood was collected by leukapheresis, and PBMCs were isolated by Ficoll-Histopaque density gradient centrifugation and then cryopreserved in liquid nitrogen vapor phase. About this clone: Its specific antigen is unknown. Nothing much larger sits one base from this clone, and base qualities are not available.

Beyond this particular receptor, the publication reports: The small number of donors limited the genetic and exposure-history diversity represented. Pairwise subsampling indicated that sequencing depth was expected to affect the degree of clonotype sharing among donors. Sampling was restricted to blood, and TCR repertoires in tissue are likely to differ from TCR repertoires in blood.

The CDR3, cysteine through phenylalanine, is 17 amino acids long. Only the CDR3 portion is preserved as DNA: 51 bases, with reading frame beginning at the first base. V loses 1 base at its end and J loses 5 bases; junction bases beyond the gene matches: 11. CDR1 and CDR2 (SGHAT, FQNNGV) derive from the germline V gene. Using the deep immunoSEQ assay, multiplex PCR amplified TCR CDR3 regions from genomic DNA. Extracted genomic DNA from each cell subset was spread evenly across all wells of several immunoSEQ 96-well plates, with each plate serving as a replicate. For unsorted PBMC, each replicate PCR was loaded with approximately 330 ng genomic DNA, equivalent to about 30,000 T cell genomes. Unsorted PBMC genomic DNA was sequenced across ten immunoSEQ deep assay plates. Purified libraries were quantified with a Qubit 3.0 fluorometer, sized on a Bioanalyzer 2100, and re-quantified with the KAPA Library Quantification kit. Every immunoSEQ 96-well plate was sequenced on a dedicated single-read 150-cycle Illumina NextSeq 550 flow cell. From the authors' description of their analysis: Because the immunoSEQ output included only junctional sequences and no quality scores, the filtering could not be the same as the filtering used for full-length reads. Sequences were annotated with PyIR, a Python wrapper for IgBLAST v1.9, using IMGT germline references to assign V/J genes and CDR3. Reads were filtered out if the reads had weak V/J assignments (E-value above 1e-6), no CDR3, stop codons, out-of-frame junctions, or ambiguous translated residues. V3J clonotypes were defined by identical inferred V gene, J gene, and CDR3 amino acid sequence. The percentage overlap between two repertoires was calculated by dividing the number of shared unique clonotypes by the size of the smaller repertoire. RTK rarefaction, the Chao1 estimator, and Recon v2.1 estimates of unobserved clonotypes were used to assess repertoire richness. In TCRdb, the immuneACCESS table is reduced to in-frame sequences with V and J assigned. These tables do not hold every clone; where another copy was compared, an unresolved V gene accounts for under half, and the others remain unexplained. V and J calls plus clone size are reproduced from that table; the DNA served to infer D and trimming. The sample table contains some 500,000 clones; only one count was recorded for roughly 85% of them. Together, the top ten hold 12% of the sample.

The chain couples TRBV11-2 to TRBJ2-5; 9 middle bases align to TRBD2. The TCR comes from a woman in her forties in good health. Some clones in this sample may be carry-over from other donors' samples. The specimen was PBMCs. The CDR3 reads CASSLGVVAGEAETQYF. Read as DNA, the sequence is TGTGCCAGCAGCTTAGGGGTGGTAGCGGGAGAGGCCGAGACCCAGTACTTC.